This is a list of T cell receptor beta chains from one sample in a study of blood T cells in healthy people across ages. TCRdb redid the calling of the 5' RACE reads with MiXCR, one entry per CDR3 protein. The data hold about 2 million distinct CDR3 sequences, with around half observed a single time. The sequenced sample consisted of blood. The source of these receptors is a woman between 35 and 50 years old in good health. The CDR3 runs from the conserved cysteine through the conserved F or W. D genes are given only for firm matches. Clone sizes are given selectively: once, few, many, or a class where the clone is expanded.

j_call d_call clone_size v_call cdr3_nt cdr3_aa
TRBJ2-5 TRBD2 . TRBV3-1 TGTGCCAGCAGCCAAGACCTCTGGGGGGGGAAGACCCAGTACTTC CASSQDLWGGKTQYF
TRBJ1-2 TRBD1 few TRBV29-1 TGCAGCGTTCCAGGGGGCTATGGCTACACCTTC CSVPGGYGYTF
TRBJ2-1 TRBD1 . TRBV4-3 TGCGCCAGCAGCCAGATGACCCGGACAGGGGGAGAGCAGTTCTTC CASSQMTRTGGEQFF
TRBJ2-3 TRBD2 few TRBV4-3 TGCGCCAGCAGCCCCTACAAGCGGGGGACAGATACGCAGTATTTT CASSPYKRGTDTQYF
TRBJ2-1 . few TRBV20-1 TGCAGTGCTGGACCGGGACCCAGCTACAATGAGCAGTTCTTC CSAGPGPSYNEQFF
TRBJ2-5 TRBD1 . TRBV20-1 TGCAGTGCTAGCCTTCGTAGGACAGGGGCGCGCGAGACCCAGTACTTC CSASLRRTGARETQYF
TRBJ2-1 . few TRBV7-2 TGTGCCAGCAGCTTAGGATCACGCCCCACCGAAGAGCAGTTCTTC CASSLGSRPTEEQFF
TRBJ2-1 . . TRBV20-1 TGCAGTGCTAGGGGGGGGGACAGGACCAATGAGCAGTTCTTC CSARGGDRTNEQFF
TRBJ1-2 TRBD1 few TRBV12-3/TRBV12-4 TGTGCCAGCACCCCTGGGACAGGGGCTGGCTACACCTTC CASTPGTGAGYTF
TRBJ1-4 TRBD1 . TRBV6-1 TGTGCCAGCACCTGGACAGGGGTTGGCGAAAAACTGTTTTTT CASTWTGVGEKLFF
TRBJ1-5 . . TRBV2 TGTGCCAGCAGTGAACCCGGGAGCAATCAGCCCCAGCATTTT CASSEPGSNQPQHF
TRBJ2-7 . . TRBV7-9 TGTGCCAGCACCTCGCCCCCCCATCCCTACGAGCAGTACTTC CASTSPPHPYEQYF
TRBJ2-7 . . TRBV6-6 TGTGCCGGCAGTTACGGTGGGACCTACGAGCAGTACTTC CAGSYGGTYEQYF
TRBJ2-3 TRBD2 . TRBV13 TGTGCCAGCAGCTTAGGCCCACTAGCGGGAAGCACAGATACGCAGTATTTT CASSLGPLAGSTDTQYF
TRBJ2-5 . . TRBV5-1 TGCGCCAGCAGCCTCACCGGGGACGGTAAAGAGACCCAGTACTTC CASSLTGDGKETQYF
TRBJ2-1 . few TRBV29-1 TGCAGCGTTGACAGGGGGGCCCTCTACAATGAGCAGTTCTTC CSVDRGALYNEQFF
TRBJ2-7 TRBD1 . TRBV29-1 TGCAGCGTTGGGCCGGGACAGGGCTCCTACGAGCGGTACTTC CSVGPGQGSYERYF
TRBJ2-7 TRBD1 . TRBV6-2/TRBV6-3 TGTGCCAGCAGTTACGGACAGGGGCTAGACGAGCAGTACTTC CASSYGQGLDEQYF
TRBJ1-2 . . TRBV5-1 TGCGCCAGCAGCTTGGATGGAGAGAGGGACTATGGCTACACCTTC CASSLDGERDYGYTF
TRBJ2-3 . once TRBV6-1 TGTGCCGGCAGTGCGCAGTCGTCTAGCACAGATACGCAGTATTTT CAGSAQSSSTDTQYF